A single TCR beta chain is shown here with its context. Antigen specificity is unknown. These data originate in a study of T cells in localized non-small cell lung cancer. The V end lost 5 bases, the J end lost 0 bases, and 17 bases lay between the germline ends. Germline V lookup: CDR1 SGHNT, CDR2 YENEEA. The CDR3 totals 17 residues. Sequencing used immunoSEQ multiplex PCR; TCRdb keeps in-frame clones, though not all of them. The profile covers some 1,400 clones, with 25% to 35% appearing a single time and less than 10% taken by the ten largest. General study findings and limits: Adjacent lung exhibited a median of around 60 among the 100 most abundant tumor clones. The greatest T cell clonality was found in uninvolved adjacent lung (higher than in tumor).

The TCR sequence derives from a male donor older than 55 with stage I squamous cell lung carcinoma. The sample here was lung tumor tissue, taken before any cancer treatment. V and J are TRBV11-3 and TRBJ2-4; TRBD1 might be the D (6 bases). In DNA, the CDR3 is TGTGCCAGCAGCCGCTTTACAGGGAGCCTAGCCAAAAACATTCAGTACTTC. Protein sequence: CASSRFTGSLAKNIQYF.